These 17 T cell receptor beta chains share one sample of origin, sequenced in a study of blood T cell repertoires in COVID-19. TCRdb keeps only in-frame clones here, not all; method: immunoSEQ multiplex PCR. The data show around 78,000 clones, approximately 86% seen once. Sequenced sample: peripheral blood. The receptors were sampled from a woman in her sixties or seventies with acute or convalescent COVID-19.

This clone showed up just once. This chain links TRBV27 with TRBJ2-7, with D possibly being TRBD2 (6 bases). This CDR3 contains 15 residues. V dropped 6 bases and J dropped 2 bases, with 17 bases sitting between them. Germline loops: CDR1 MNHEY, CDR2 SMNVEV (reference sequence). The CDR3 here is CASSRAGTGTYEQYF. CDR3 DNA: TGTGCCAGCAGCCGCGCCGGGACTGGAACCTACGAGCAGTACTTC.

In DNA form, the CDR3 reads TGTGCCAGCAGCTCCCCGACAGGGCGCTCCCTGGGGGGCTCCTACGAGCAGTACTTC. Amino acid sequence: CASSSPTGRSLGGSYEQYF. This chain uses TRBV5-4 with TRBJ2-7; possibly TRBD1 for D (7 bases). The germline V gene encodes CDR1 SGHNT and CDR2 YYREEE (reference sequence). V was cut by 3 bases and J by 0 bases, with 25 bases left in between. This CDR3 is built from 19 residues.

The chain employs TRBV7-2 and TRBJ1-3; D remains ambiguous. The CDR3 is 16 residues long. Germline CDR1 and CDR2: SGHTA and FQGNSA. V was cut by 5 bases and J by 1 base, with 15 bases left in between. The CDR3 DNA reads TGTGCCAGCAGCGTACAAAACCCAGATTCTGGAAACACCATATATTTT. Its translation is CASSVQNPDSGNTIYF.

The V call is TRBV7-9, the J call TRBJ1-3; 8 positions match TRBD1. Per the germline V gene, CDR1 is SEHNR and CDR2 is FQNEAQ (reference sequence). Losses at the gene ends were 8 bases for V and 6 bases for J; bases not matched to a gene: 3. This CDR3 comprises 12 residues. CDR3 nucleotide sequence: TGTGCCAGCTCGCAGGGGGCAAACACCATATATTTT. It yields the protein CASSQGANTIYF.

V usage is TRBV28 and J usage is TRBJ1-2; TRBD1 matches 8 bases. The CDR3 runs 14 residues. The V and J ends lost 4 bases and 3 bases, in that order; junction bases with no gene match: 4. The germline V gene encodes CDR1 MDHEN and CDR2 SYDVKM. The CDR3 DNA reads TGTGCCAGCAGTTACCACAGGGGGGACTATGGCTACACCTTC. It encodes CASSYHRGDYGYTF.

In its sample, this clone was seen once. The V and J genes are TRBV29-1 and TRBJ2-1; perhaps TRBD2 as D (6 bases). The CDR3 spans 13 residues. CDR1 is SQVTM and CDR2 is ANQGSEA in the germline V gene. The V end lost 7 bases, the J end lost 6 bases, and 16 bases lay between the germline ends. The CDR3 here is CSARRGARNEQFF. CDR3 DNA sequence: TGCAGCGCCCGGCGGGGAGCGCGCAATGAGCAGTTCTTC.

The chain recombines TRBV2 with TRBJ2-7; TRBD1 is a possible D gene (6 bases). Germline CDR1 SNHLY, CDR2 FYNNEI. V was pared by 3 bases and J by 3 bases, with 9 bases between. There are 13 residues in the CDR3. CDR3 in amino acids: CASSEDRHYEQYF. For the CDR3, the DNA is TGTGCCAGCAGTGAGGACAGACACTACGAGCAGTACTTC.

The V gene is TRBV6-4, the J gene TRBJ2-7; the match to TRBD1 covers 10 bases. The V segment lost 5 bases and the J segment 4 bases; nucleotides outside the gene matches: 2. This CDR3 is 13 amino acids long. Germline loops: CDR1 MRHNA, CDR2 SNTAGT. CDR3 residues: CASSRDRGYEQYF. In DNA, the CDR3 is TGTGCCAGCAGTAGGGACAGGGGTTACGAGCAGTACTTC.

J is TRBJ2-5 and V is TRBV5-1, with TRBD2 matching over 10 bases. The germline V gene has CDR1 SGHRS and CDR2 YFSETQ. There are 15 residues in the CDR3. V lost 0 bases to trimming and J lost 4 bases; unmatched junction nucleotides: 3. The CDR3 is CASSLALAGAETQYF. CDR3 nucleotide sequence: TGCGCCAGCAGCTTGGCGCTAGCGGGGGCAGAGACCCAGTACTTC.

The V and J genes are TRBV6-5 and TRBJ2-2; D is unclear. This CDR3 contains 14 residues. Looked up from germline, CDR1 is MNHEY and CDR2 is SVGAGI. The V end was cut by 5 bases, the J end by 6 bases, with 13 bases between. The CDR3 nucleotides are TGTGCCAGCAGTACCCAGACGGGTCCCGGGGAGCTGTTTTTT. This gives the protein CASSTQTGPGELFF.

CDR3 loop: CASSLGTDYEQYF. The CDR3 nucleotides are TGTGCCAGCAGCTTAGGGACAGACTACGAGCAGTACTTC. The chain employs TRBV5-4 and TRBJ2-7; 7 nucleotides align to TRBD1. This CDR3 is 13 amino acids long. The trim removed 2 bases at V and 3 bases at J, leaving 2 bases unmatched. Germline V lookup: CDR1 SGHNT, CDR2 YYREEE (reference sequence).

This clone was recorded only once. V and J are TRBV7-2 and TRBJ2-3; TRBD1 is a possible D gene (8 bases). Trimming took 1 base from V and 8 from J, leaving 16 bases between them. Germline V CDR1 and CDR2: SGHTA, FQGNSA. This CDR3 region has 15 residues. The CDR3 DNA is TGTGCCAGCAGCTTAGGACGGACAGGGAGGGGTACGCAGTATTTT. It specifies CASSLGRTGRGTQYF. Supplemented by reference TRBV7-2 and TRBJ2-3, the full variable domain reads GAGVSQSPSNKVTEKGKDVELRCDPISGHTALYWYRQSLGQGLEFLIYFQGNSAPDKSGLPSDRFSAERTGGSVSTLTIQRTQQEDSAVYLCASSLGRTGRGTQYFGPGTRLTVL.

The V and J genes are TRBV14 and TRBJ2-5; D is undetermined. This CDR3 spans 13 amino acids. Trimming pared 2 bases from V and 2 bases from J, leaving 6 bases between. CDR1 is SGHDN and CDR2 is FVKESK in the germline V gene. The CDR3 DNA is TGTGCCAGCAGCCAAAACAGTCAAGAGACCCAGTACTTC. Protein: CASSQNSQETQYF.

The V gene is TRBV28, the J gene TRBJ1-3, with 7 bases that match TRBD1. The CDR3 is 15 amino acids. The germline gives CDR1 MDHEN, CDR2 SYDVKM. J lost 0 bases, V lost 5 bases, and 4 bases had no gene match. The CDR3 DNA sequence: TGTGCCAGCAGTGAGGGGGCGATCTCTGGAAACACCATATATTTT. Translating gives CASSEGAISGNTIYF.

The chain carries TRBV7-6 and TRBJ1-1; D is uncertain. This CDR3 is 14 amino acids long. V lost 5 bases and J 0 bases, leaving 10 bases between the germline ends. Per the germline V gene, CDR1 is SGHVS and CDR2 is FNYEAQ. This chain's CDR3 is CASSEQSMNTEAFF. CDR3 DNA sequence: TGTGCCAGCAGCGAACAGAGTATGAACACTGAAGCTTTCTTT.

The chain recombines TRBV28 with TRBJ2-2; the D gene is possibly TRBD1 (5 bases). Germline lookup yields CDR1 MDHEN and CDR2 SYDVKM. Trimming left V 4 bases short and J 3 bases short, with 9 bases between. CDR3 length: 14 residues. CDR3 bases: TGTGCCAGCAGTTGGGGCGGATACACCGGGGAGCTGTTTTTT. Translating gives CASSWGGYTGELFF.

This clone was counted a few times. This chain joins TRBV4-1 and TRBJ2-2; D is possibly TRBD2 (5 bases). The CDR3 sequence is 17 residues long. Germline lookup yields CDR1 MGHRA and CDR2 YSYEKL. Trimming pared 2 bases from V and 4 bases from J, leaving 17 bases between. CDR3: CASSQMESSMGTGELFF. The CDR3 region has the DNA TGCGCCAGCAGCCAAATGGAGTCTAGCATGGGCACCGGGGAGCTGTTTTTT.